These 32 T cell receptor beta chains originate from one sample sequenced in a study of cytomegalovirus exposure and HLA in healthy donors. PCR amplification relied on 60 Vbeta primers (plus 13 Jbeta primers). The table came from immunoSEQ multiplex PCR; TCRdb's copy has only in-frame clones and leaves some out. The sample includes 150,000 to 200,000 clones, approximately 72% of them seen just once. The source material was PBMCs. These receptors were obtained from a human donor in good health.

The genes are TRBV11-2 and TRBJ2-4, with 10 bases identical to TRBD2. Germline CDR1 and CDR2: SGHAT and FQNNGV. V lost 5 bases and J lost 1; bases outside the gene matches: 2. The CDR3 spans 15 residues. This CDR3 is CASSNSGGAKNIQYF. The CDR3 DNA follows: TGTGCCAGCAGCAATAGCGGGGGGGCCAAAAACATTCAGTACTTC.

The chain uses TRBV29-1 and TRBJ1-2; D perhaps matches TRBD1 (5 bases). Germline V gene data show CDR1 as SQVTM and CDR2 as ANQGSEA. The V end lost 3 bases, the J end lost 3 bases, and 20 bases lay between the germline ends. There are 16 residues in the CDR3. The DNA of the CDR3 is TGCAGCGTTGACGCCGGTGGTGGGGGGTGGGACTATGGCTACACCTTC. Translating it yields CSVDAGGGGWDYGYTF.

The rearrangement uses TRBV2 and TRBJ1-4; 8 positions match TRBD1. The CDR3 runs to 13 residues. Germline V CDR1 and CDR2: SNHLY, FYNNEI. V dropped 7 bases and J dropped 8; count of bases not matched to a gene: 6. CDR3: CASTDRGREKLFF. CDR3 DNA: TGTGCCAGCACCGACAGGGGTCGGGAAAAACTGTTTTTT.

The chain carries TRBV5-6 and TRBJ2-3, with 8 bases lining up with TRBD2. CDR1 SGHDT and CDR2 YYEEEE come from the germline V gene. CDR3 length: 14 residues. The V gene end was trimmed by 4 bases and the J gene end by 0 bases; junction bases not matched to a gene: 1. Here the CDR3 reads CASSPGGSTDTQYF. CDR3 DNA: TGTGCCAGCAGCCCGGGGGGGAGCACAGATACGCAGTATTTT.

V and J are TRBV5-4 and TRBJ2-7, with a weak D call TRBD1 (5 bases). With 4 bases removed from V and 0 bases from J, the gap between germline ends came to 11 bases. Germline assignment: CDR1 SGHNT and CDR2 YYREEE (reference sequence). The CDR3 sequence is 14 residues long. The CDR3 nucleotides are TGTGCCAGCAGCCGCGACAGTATCTCCTACGAGCAGTACTTC. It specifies CASSRDSISYEQYF.

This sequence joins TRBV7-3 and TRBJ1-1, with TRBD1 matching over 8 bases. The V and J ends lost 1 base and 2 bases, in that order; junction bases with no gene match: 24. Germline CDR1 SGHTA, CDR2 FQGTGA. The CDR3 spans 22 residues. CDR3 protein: CASSLKDPPPSGGSGVNTEAFF. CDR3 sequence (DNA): TGTGCCAGCAGCTTAAAGGATCCCCCGCCCTCAGGGGGCTCAGGGGTAAACACTGAAGCTTTCTTT.

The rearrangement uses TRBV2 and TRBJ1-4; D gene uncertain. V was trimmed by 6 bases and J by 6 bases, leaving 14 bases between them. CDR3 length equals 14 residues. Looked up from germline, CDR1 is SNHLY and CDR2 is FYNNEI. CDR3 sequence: CASRGRAEHEKLFF. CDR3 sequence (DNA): TGTGCCAGCAGGGGGAGGGCCGAGCATGAAAAACTGTTTTTT.

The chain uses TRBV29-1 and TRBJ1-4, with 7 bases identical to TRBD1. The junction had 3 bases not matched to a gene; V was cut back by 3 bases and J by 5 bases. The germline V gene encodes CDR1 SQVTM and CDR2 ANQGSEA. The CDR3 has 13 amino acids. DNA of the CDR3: TGCAGCGTTGACGGGACAGAGAATGAAAAACTGTTTTTT. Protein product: CSVDGTENEKLFF.

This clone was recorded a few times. The CDR3 spells CAWGQGVGYTF. In DNA form, the CDR3 reads TGTGCCTGGGGACAGGGGGTTGGCTACACCTTC. The chain recombines TRBV30 with TRBJ1-2; TRBD1 matches 10 bases. Germline CDR1 GTSNPN, CDR2 SVGIG (reference sequence). This CDR3 is 11 amino acids long. Germline trimming cut 5 bases from V and 7 bases from J; bases unmatched to any gene: 1.

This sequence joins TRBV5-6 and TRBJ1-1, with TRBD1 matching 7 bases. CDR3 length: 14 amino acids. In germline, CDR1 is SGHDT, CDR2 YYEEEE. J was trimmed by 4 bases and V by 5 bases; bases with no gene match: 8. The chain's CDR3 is CASRRGRVGTEAFF. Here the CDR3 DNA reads TGTGCCAGCAGAAGGGGGCGCGTGGGCACTGAAGCTTTCTTT.

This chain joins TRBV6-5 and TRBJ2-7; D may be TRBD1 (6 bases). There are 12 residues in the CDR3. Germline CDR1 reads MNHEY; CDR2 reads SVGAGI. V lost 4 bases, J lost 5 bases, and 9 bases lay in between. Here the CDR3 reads CASSSRGNEQYF. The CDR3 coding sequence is TGTGCCAGCAGTTCCAGGGGAAACGAGCAGTACTTC.

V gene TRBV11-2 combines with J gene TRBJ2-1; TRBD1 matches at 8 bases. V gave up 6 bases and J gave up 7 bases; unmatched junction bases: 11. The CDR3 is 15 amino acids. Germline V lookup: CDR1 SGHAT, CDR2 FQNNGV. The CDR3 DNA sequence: TGTGCCAGCAGGTCCTGGACAGGGTCGGAAAATGAGCAGTTCTTC. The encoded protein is CASRSWTGSENEQFF.

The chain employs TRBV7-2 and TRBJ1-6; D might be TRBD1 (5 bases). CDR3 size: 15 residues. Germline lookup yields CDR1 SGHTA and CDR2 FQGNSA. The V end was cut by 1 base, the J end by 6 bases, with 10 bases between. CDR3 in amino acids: CASSLDGHLNSPLHF. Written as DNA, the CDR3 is TGTGCCAGCAGCTTAGATGGACACCTTAATTCACCCCTCCACTTT.

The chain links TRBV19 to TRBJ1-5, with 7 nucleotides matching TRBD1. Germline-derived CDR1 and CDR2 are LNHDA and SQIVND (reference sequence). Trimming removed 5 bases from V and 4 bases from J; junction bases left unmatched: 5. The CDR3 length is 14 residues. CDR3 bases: TGTGCCAGTAGTGCGGGGACAGTTAATCAGCCCCAGCATTTT. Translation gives CASSAGTVNQPQHF. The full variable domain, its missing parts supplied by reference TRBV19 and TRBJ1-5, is DGGITQSPKYLFRKEGQNVTLSCEQNLNHDAMYWYRQDPGQGLRLIYYSQIVNDFQKGDIAEGYSVSREKKESFPLTVTSAQKNPTAFYLCASSAGTVNQPQHFGDGTRLSIL.

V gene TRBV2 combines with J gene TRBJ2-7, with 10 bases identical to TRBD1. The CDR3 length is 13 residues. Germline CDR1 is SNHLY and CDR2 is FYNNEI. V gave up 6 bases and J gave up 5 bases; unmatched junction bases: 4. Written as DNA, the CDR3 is TGTGCCAGCAGGCGGGACAGGGGAAACGAGCAGTACTTC. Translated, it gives CASRRDRGNEQYF.

The chain's CDR3 is CAWSVSGLALNEQFF. In nucleotides, the CDR3 is TGTGCCTGGAGTGTGTCGGGACTAGCGCTCAATGAGCAGTTCTTC. J is TRBJ2-1 and V is TRBV30; TRBD2 aligns across 10 bases. The CDR3 is 15 amino acids. Trimming took 0 bases from V and 6 from J; bases not matched to a gene: 5. Per germline, CDR1 GTSNPN and CDR2 SVGIG (reference sequence).

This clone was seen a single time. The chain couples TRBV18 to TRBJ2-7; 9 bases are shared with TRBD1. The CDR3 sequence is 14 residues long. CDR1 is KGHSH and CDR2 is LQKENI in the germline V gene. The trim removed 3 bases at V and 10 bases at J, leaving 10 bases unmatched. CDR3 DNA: TGTGCCAGCTCACCTCCCCTCGCACAGGGGGCACAGTACTTC. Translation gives CASSPPLAQGAQYF.

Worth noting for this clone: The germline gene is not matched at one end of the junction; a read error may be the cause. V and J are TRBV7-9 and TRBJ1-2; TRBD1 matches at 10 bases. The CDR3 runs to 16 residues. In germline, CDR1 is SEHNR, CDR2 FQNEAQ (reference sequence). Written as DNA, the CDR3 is TGTTCCAGCAGCGGAGTTGGGGACAGGGGCGACTATGGCTACACCTTC. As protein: CSSSGVGDRGDYGYTF.

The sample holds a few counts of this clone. CDR3 sequence reads: CASSLGASAEKLFF. DNA for the CDR3: TGCGCCAGCAGCTTGGGGGCCAGTGCTGAAAAACTGTTTTTT. This chain connects TRBV5-1 to TRBJ1-4; D unclear. The CDR3 consists of 14 residues. Germline V CDR1 and CDR2: SGHRS, YFSETQ. Trimming removed 0 bases at V and 7 bases at J, with 10 bases between.

DNA of the CDR3: TGTGCCAGTAGTATTGACAGGGCAAACAATCAGCCCCAGCATTTT. It is translated as CASSIDRANNQPQHF. V gene TRBV19 combines with J gene TRBJ1-5; TRBD1 aligns across 7 bases. This CDR3 spans 15 amino acids. Looked up from germline, CDR1 is LNHDA and CDR2 is SQIVND (reference sequence). Unmatched junction bases numbered 5, after V lost 3 bases and J lost 3 bases.

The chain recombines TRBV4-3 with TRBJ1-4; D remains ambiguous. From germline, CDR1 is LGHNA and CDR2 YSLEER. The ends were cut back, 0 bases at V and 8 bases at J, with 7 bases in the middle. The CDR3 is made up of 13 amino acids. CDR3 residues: CASSQDSSEKLFF. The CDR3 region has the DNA TGCGCCAGCAGCCAAGATTCCTCCGAAAAACTGTTTTTT.

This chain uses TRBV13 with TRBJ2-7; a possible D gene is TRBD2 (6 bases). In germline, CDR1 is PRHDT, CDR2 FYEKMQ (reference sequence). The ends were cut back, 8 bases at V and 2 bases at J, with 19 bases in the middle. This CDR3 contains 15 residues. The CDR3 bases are TGTGCCAGCCACGGCGGCGGGGAAACCGCCTACGAGCAGTACTTC. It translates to CASHGGGETAYEQYF.

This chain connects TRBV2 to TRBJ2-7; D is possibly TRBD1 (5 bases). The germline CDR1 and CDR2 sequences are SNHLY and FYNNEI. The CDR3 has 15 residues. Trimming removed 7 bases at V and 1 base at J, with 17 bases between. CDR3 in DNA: TGTGCCAGCAACCCCCTCCCGGACACTTCCTACGAGCAGTACTTC. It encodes CASNPLPDTSYEQYF.

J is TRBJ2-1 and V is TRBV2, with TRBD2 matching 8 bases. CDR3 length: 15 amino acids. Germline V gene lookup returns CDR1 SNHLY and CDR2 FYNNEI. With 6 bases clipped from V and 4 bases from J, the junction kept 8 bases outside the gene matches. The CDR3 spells CASSPTGGDYNEQFF. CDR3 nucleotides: TGTGCCAGCAGCCCTACCGGGGGGGATTACAATGAGCAGTTCTTC. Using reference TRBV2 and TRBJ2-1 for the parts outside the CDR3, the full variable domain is EPEVTQTPSHQVTQMGQEVILRCVPISNHLYFYWYRQILGQKVEFLVSFYNNEISEKSEIFDDQFSVERPDGSNFTLKIRSTKLEDSAMYFCASSPTGGDYNEQFFGPGTRLTVL.

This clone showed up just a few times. CDR3 nucleotides: TGTGCCAGCAGCTTGATGGGCTATAGCAATCAGCCCCAGCATTTT. It is translated as CASSLMGYSNQPQHF. The rearrangement uses TRBV5-6 and TRBJ1-5; D is ambiguous. The ends were cut back, 1 base at V and 0 bases at J, with 8 bases in the middle. This CDR3 is built from 15 residues. CDR1 SGHDT and CDR2 YYEEEE come from the germline V gene.

CDR3 DNA: TGCGCCAGCAGTCAATCAGGGGATGGCGGACAAAACATTCAGTACTTC. It translates to CASSQSGDGGQNIQYF. J is TRBJ2-4 and V is TRBV23-1; TRBD1 might be the D (5 bases). TRBV23-1 is reported as an ORF; its role is uncertain. The CDR3 totals 16 residues. Deletions cut 0 bases from V and 5 bases from J, with 14 bases between.

In DNA, the CDR3 is TGCAGCGTTCAAACGCTATACGGCTACGAGCAGTACTTC. Residues: CSVQTLYGYEQYF. The rearrangement uses TRBV29-1 and TRBJ2-7; D gene ambiguous. Germline-derived CDR1 and CDR2 are SQVTM and ANQGSEA. The CDR3 spans 13 residues. V was shortened by 5 bases and J by 3 bases, with 14 bases between the two germline ends.

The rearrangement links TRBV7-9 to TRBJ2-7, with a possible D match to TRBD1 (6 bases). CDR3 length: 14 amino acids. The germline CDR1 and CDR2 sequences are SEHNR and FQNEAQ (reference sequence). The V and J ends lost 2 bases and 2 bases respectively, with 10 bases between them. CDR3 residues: CASSLRGQTYEQYF. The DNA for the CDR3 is TGTGCCAGCAGCTTACGCGGACAGACCTACGAGCAGTACTTC.

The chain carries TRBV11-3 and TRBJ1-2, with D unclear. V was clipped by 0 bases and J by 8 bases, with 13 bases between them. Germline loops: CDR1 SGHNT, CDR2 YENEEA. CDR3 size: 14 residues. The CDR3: CASSLDSSGKGYTF. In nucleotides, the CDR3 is TGTGCCAGCAGCTTAGATTCGTCAGGAAAAGGCTACACCTTC.

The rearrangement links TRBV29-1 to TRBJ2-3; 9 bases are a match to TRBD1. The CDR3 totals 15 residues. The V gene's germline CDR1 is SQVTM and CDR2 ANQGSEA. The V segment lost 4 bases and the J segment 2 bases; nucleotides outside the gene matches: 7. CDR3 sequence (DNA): TGCAGCGTTGGTGGTGGGACAGGGCACACAGATACGCAGTATTTT. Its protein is CSVGGGTGHTDTQYF.

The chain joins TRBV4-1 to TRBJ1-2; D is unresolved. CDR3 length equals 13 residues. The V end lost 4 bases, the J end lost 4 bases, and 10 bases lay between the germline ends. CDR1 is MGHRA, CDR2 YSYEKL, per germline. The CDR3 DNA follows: TGCGCCAGCAGCCCGGGAGGGATCTATGGCTACACCTTC. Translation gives CASSPGGIYGYTF.

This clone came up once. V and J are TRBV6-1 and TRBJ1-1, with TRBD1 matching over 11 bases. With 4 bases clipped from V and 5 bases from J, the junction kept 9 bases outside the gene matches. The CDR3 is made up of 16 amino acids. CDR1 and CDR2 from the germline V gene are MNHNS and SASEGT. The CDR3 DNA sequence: TGTGCCAGCAGTGGACGGGACAGGGGGGTTGGAACTGAAGCTTTCTTT. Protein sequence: CASSGRDRGVGTEAFF.